This entry features one T cell receptor beta chain sequence. In the PCR, 60 Vbeta and 13 Jbeta primers were used. The method was immunoSEQ multiplex PCR; TCRdb's version includes in-frame clones alone and lacks a portion of them. The table lists roughly 120,000 clones, roughly 86% of them singletons. The data stem from a study of cytomegalovirus exposure and HLA in healthy donors. The CDR3 covers 11 residues. V was clipped by 9 bases and J by 4 bases, with 9 bases between them. Germline assignment: CDR1 MDHEN and CDR2 SYDVKM. This receptor was obtained from a man in his forties or fifties in good health and CMV-seronegative. V gene TRBV28 combines with J gene TRBJ1-2, with D possibly being TRBD1 (5 bases). Source material: PBMCs. In DNA, the CDR3 is TGTGCCAGTCAGGGTATCTATGGCTACACCTTC. Translated: CASQGIYGYTF.